This TCR beta chain originates from a study of molecular identifiers for immune sequencing clone quantification. As for the study in general: Four of five splits of RNA from about 20,000 or 100,000 naive CD8 cells were sequenced in replicates. Regarding the study as a whole: Spiked Jurkat TCR RNA originating from one cell could reportedly be identified amid about a million naive cells. Molecules of identical TCR sharing a barcode could underestimate highly expanded clone sizes.

The CDR3 has 15 amino acids. With 2 bases clipped from V and 6 bases from J, the junction kept 7 bases outside the gene matches. Germline CDR1 reads MNHNY; CDR2 reads SVGAGI (reference sequence). Naive CD8 libraries used about 18,000 to 1,100,000 sorted cells and 10%, 30% or 50% RNA. TCRdb processed the PCR reads anew with MiXCR; each CDR3 protein has one entry. The repertoire consists of approximately 63,000 distinct CDR3 sequences, with 15% to 20% occurring once and the leading ten covering about 1.5%. This clonotype was observed many times. Its antigen is as yet unknown. The rearrangement uses TRBV6-6 and TRBJ2-1, with 7 nucleotides matching TRBD2. Sample: naive CD8+ T cells from blood, with Jurkat cell RNA spiked in. Subset defined: FACS-sorted CD8+CD4-CCR7+CD45RA+ naive T cells. This sequence originates from a human donor in good health. Some libraries in this study had Jurkat cell RNA spiked in. The DNA for the CDR3 is TGTGCCAGCAGTTACGTCCTCTCTAGCGGCAATGAGCAGTTCTTC. It encodes CASSYVLSSGNEQFF.